Described below is a single T cell receptor (beta chain) sequence and its context. This clonotype was counted ten times or more. Its antigen is not yet known. One base away there is no much larger clone; base qualities are not given. The receptor library was made with 5' RACE. The data were produced on an Illumina HiSeq 2500. A second PCR of about 6 to 11 cycles was performed with a sample-barcoded 5' primer and a J-beta primer mix. Each TCR beta cDNA molecule received a unique molecular identifier from a template-switch 5' adaptor carrying 12 random nucleotides. Each sample yielded at least 2.5 million CDR3-containing paired-end reads. First-strand cDNA synthesis was performed from all RNA using the Mint cDNA synthesis kit, with priming by a TRBC-specific oligonucleotide. Following uracil-DNA glycosylase treatment, all cDNA underwent a first 18-cycle PCR with the universal primers M1SS and BC2_uni_R. In the original analysis: Each sample was normalized by randomly selecting 1 million high-quality reads, each carrying a distinct molecular identifier. Instead of being binned into consensus sequences, reads that shared molecular identifiers were thrown out. MiTCR, run with a Q25 quality threshold and the strictest error-elimination algorithm, handled CDR3 identification, clonotype clustering and error correction. A nonparametric unseen species model using Euler transformation provided a lower-bound estimate of total TCR beta diversity. TCRdb cleaned the public reads at Q25 with fastp, built clones with MiXCR and kept in-frame beta chains. Rows are unified per CDR3 protein, each entry keeping the most common DNA and genes. The V and J calls come from TCRdb's annotation, not from the publication. Here the sample has 1.5 million to 2 million distinct CDR3 sequences; 28% occur a single time. The leading ten clones occupy 7.7% of the sample.

This specimen comes from a study of blood T cells in healthy people across ages (dated by TCRdb to about 2015). A note on the overall study: Template switching captured roughly one uniquely barcoded TCR beta cDNA molecule per two T cells in model experiments. Using deep sequencing normalized with unique cDNA molecular identifiers, the study measured how TCR beta repertoire diversity changes with age. Donors were grouped into four age groups: young (average 16 years), middle-aged (around 39), aged (around 60) and long-lived (approximately 78). To avoid experimental bias, donors of different ages were randomly spread across the sequencing lanes. The study analyzed two additional independent replicas of 1 million unique cDNA reads from the same blood draw for two donors, one aged 18 to 30 and one aged 80 or older. Overall results and qualifications from the work: Observed TCR beta diversity per million T cells fell roughly linearly with age, and a significant reduction was already apparent by age roughly 40. Since profiling was done on bulk unsorted PBMCs, naive and antigen-experienced compartments could not be conclusively compared. The percentage of naive T cells measured by flow cytometry correlated strongly with observed TCR beta diversity. Compared with the aged group, the long-lived group had more naive CD4+ T cells, fewer expanded clones and increased TCR diversity, suggesting age selection. Because the CMV infection status of the donors was unknown, age-related changes in expanded clonotypes may potentially have been confounded. Estimates of total diversity based on one million sequenced T cells were considered lower bounds and underestimates.

The CDR3 covers 14 residues, taking in both the cysteine and the phenylalanine. Only the CDR3 DNA stays, 42 bases, in frame from base 1. Trimming removed 3 bases from V and 5 bases from J, leaving 13 bases between the germline ends. The donors were some 39 Caucasian individuals from Russia, aged roughly 6 to 95 years, who were systemically healthy. Each donor gave ten milliliters of peripheral blood, drawn into EDTA-treated Vacutainer tubes. Ficoll-Paque density-gradient centrifugation was used to isolate PBMCs, with at least 6 million per sample. Total RNA was extracted from PBMCs with Trizol reagent, with at least 6 micrograms obtained per sample. Naive CD45RAhigh/CD27high T cell percentages were measured by flow cytometry on a PBMC aliquot from every donor.

This receptor was identified in a woman younger than 45 in good health. Sequenced: blood. The chain links TRBV12-3 or TRBV12-4 with TRBJ2-5, with a tentative D gene TRBD2 over 6 matching bases. For the CDR3, the sequence is CASSFPPGEETQYF. The nucleotide sequence reads as follows: TGTGCCAGCAGTTTCCCGCCGGGGGAGGAGACCCAGTACTTC.